This T cell receptor beta chain was recorded in a study of T cell changes during pregnancy in multiple sclerosis. Method: immunoSEQ multiplex PCR; TCRdb's copy keeps in-frame clones and lacks some. The data hold about 83,000 clones, with about 90% observed a single time. The sample was PBMCs, taken in the first trimester of pregnancy. The TCR sequence derives from a female donor in good health, serving as a control in a pregnancy study. Some clones in this sample may be carry-over from other donors' samples.

CDR3 residues: CASSRGQGGHEQFF. The CDR3, as DNA: TGTGCCAGTAGTAGAGGACAGGGGGGACATGAGCAGTTCTTC. The rearrangement links TRBV19 to TRBJ2-1; TRBD1 matches at 10 bases. Germline V gene sequence: CDR1 LNHDA, CDR2 SQIVND (reference sequence). CDR3 size: 14 residues. Germline trimming cut 4 bases from V and 8 bases from J; bases unmatched to any gene: 5.